There are many counts of the clone carrying this T cell receptor (beta chain). What it binds is not known. RNA transcripts were the source from which TCR beta CDR3 regions were amplified. The first round was an RT-PCR with HTBI primers, and the second round was a multiplex PCR. In TCRdb, the multiplex PCR reads were re-called with MiXCR into one record per CDR3 protein. The sample consists of roughly 500,000 distinct CDR3 sequences, about an eighth of them appearing once. The CDR3 runs 19 residues. Trimming removed 6 bases from V and 3 bases from J; junction bases left unmatched: 16. CDR1 MNHEY and CDR2 SVGEGT come from the germline V gene. The data were taken from a study of Graves' ophthalmopathy and Graves' hyperthyroidism. General observations from the study: A model of 13 signatures distinguished ophthalmopathy from stable hyperthyroidism at around 91% sensitivity and roughly 82% specificity.

The J gene is TRBJ2-2, the V gene TRBV6-2 or TRBV6-3; 10 bases fit TRBD2. The sequenced sample consisted of blood. This sequence originates from a woman younger than 45 with Graves' ophthalmopathy. The CDR3, as DNA: TGTGCCAGCAGCACCTTCCACATACTAGCGGGGTCCTACACCGGGGAGCTGTTTTTT. Translating gives CASSTFHILAGSYTGELFF.